The clone carrying this T cell receptor (beta chain) was recorded many times. Its specificity is not known. The sample belongs to a study of blood T cells in healthy people across ages. Study overall: Researchers report that template switching captured about one barcoded beta molecule per two T cells.

Study-wide points: Donor CMV status was unknown, possibly confounding expanded clonotype changes. Roughly linearly, TCR beta diversity per million T cells fell as age increased.

Sample-barcoded 5' priming and a J-beta primer mix drove a second PCR of about 6 to 12 cycles. MiXCR was run by TCRdb on the 5' RACE reads, yielding one entry per CDR3 protein. The data show more than 800,000 distinct CDR3 sequences, with 25% to 30% seen just once and roughly 17% held by the top ten. With each sample, at least 6 micrograms of total RNA were extracted. Trimming removed 5 bases from V and 4 bases from J, with 17 bases in between. The CDR3 is 15 amino acids. This clonotype was obtained from an elderly woman in good health. Source material: blood. The chain links TRBV12-3 or TRBV12-4 to TRBJ1-2; D possibly corresponds to TRBD1 (6 bases). CDR3 protein: CASSRTPRGSYGYTF. CDR3 DNA sequence: TGTGCCAGCAGTCGTACCCCAAGGGGGAGCTATGGCTACACCTTC.